Listed below are T cell receptor beta chains from one sample, sequenced in a study of metastatic and nonmetastatic thyroid tumors. Through MiXCR, TCRdb re-clonotyped the PCR reads. The data contain about 20,000 clones, approximately 22% of them singletons. The sample consisted of tumor tissue. Receptors were obtained from a female donor with papillary thyroid cancer or a benign thyroid nodule (not recorded which). Some clones in this sample may be carry-over from other donors' samples. The CDR3 runs from the conserved cysteine through the conserved F or W.

>15|TRBV10-3
CATENWWGGVDEQFF
>16|TRBV12-3/TRBV12-4
CASSPQGLANTDTQYF
>14|TRBV20-1
CSADGSDSHTEAFF
>18|TRBV11-2
CASSLGLPSGRLYNEQFF
>17|TRBV5-1
CASSSQYRLAGDHEQYF
>16|TRBV6-5
CASSYPPQSVGYGYTF
>15|TRBV9
CASSVNREEHNEQFF
>14|TRBV2
CASSSTGVLHEQYF
>15|TRBV3-1
CASSQGLAGTDTQYF
>16|TRBV19
CASSTNRGLGVGEQFF
>12|TRBV5-1
CASRNRAYGYTF
>17|TRBV25-1
CSSSDLQGSREHYGYTF
>15|TRBV4-1
CASSQNGQVYNEQFF
>14|TRBV7-3
CASSPRDSQTEAFF
>19|TRBV7-2
CASSSGRGVPRRGNQPQHF
>15|TRBV7-8
CASRSGTVSVETQYF
>14|TRBV2
CASSGQRTRYGYTF
>13|TRBV28
CASRLQGSGELFF
>14|TRBV12-3/TRBV12-4
CASTLRGLENIQYF
>15|TRBV6-1
CASSSPRGTNEKLFF
>17|TRBV27
CASSLFTGTATLYEQYF
>15|TRBV7-2
CASSPDGTNTGELFF
>14|TRBV6-1
CAGLNGRPTYEQYF
>14|TRBV5-1
CASSKGLAGYEQYF
>16|TRBV11-2
CASSLKIAGGNNEQFF
>15|TRBV5-1
CASSESAGTRYEQYF
>16|TRBV6-1
CASSEARGQGFGEQFF